This is a list of T cell receptor beta chains from one sample in a study of T-cell memory formation after mild COVID-19. Each CDR3 protein gets one entry after TCRdb re-called the 5' RACE reads with MiXCR. The table shows around 90,000 distinct CDR3 sequences, with roughly an eighth occurring only once. The sample consisted of PBMCs or a T cell subset sorted from them (not recorded which). These receptors were obtained from an adult woman who had mild COVID-19 (a few samples of this study predate the infection). Cell type and time point are not known. CDR3s include the opening cysteine and the closing phenylalanine or tryptophan. Each record gives: V gene, CDR3 protein.

TRBV25-1 CASSPRQGITDTQYF
TRBV6-5 CASSLTRTSEAFF
TRBV7-3 CASSSQLSGANVLTF
TRBV11-1 CASSLVPAGGWEQFF
TRBV20-1 CSASPLRGSLSYEQYF
TRBV11-2 CASSLDITGRVNTEAFF
TRBV12-3/TRBV12-4 CASSDIRSAGEYTGELFF
TRBV13 CASSLAYPYNEQFF
TRBV4-1 CASSQEPAYEQYF
TRBV6-2/TRBV6-3 CASSSFARGETQYF
TRBV7-6 CASSSTWDNSYEQYF
TRBV7-8 CASSPLGGDIQGTQYF
TRBV5-1 CASSSELGELFF
TRBV6-6 CASTDQGQGANGYTF
TRBV28 CASTLPGGSMNTEAFF
TRBV12-3/TRBV12-4 CASSPGTDATNEKLFF
TRBV6-5 CASSQTTGGNTEAFF
TRBV7-2 CASSLAGTGGQFF
TRBV11-2 CASSLEAGESYEQYF
TRBV2 CASSAKGPRSGFGYGYTF
TRBV10-3 CAISDGQGGNEQFF
TRBV7-8 CASSGTSGVGDTQYF
TRBV12-3/TRBV12-4 CASRPGQAYSPLHF
TRBV4-3 CASSKGPSDTGELFF
TRBV7-7 CASSPFISTDTQYF
TRBV15 CATSTGDYYEQYF
TRBV19 CASSGTAGAERYEQYF
TRBV29-1 CSVEGGTGDSYEQYF
TRBV6-2/TRBV6-3 CASGTSGSFNEQFF
TRBV6-2/TRBV6-3 CASTLRWAGETQYF
TRBV7-2 CASSQLTRSSGNTIYF
TRBV7-2 CASSLVEGRLGSYEQFF
TRBV20-1 CSARDRMIPSGPSTDTQYF
TRBV20-1 CSARWEGETQYF
TRBV9 CASSDNRDRPSGTGELFF
TRBV5-5 CASSWGQGVYF
TRBV5-1 CASSLDYTNTEAFF
TRBV7-9 CASSFRTDSYEQYF
TRBV9 CASKSYTGELFF
TRBV7-3 CASSSDLGLAYNEQFF
TRBV7-9 CASSLSGSWSYNEQFF
TRBV5-1 CASSSPSLDGWVDGYTF
TRBV7-9 CASSPPGRTRTDTQYF
TRBV7-9 CASSSYSGHERDNEQFF
TRBV6-5 CASRVGFSYNEQFF
TRBV6-2/TRBV6-3 CASNGPIRGNTEAFF
TRBV12-3/TRBV12-4 CASMGPSYNEQFF
TRBV12-3/TRBV12-4 CASKIQGYEQYF
TRBV7-9 CASSFGDGTGTNRGALYNEQFF
TRBV28 CASSSPRTVSGANVLTF
TRBV7-9 CASSYPTGVTEAFF
TRBV5-4 CASSFKSFLRNEQYF
TRBV9 CASSVPSGTVGSGANVLTF
TRBV7-7 CASSLALATTGELFF